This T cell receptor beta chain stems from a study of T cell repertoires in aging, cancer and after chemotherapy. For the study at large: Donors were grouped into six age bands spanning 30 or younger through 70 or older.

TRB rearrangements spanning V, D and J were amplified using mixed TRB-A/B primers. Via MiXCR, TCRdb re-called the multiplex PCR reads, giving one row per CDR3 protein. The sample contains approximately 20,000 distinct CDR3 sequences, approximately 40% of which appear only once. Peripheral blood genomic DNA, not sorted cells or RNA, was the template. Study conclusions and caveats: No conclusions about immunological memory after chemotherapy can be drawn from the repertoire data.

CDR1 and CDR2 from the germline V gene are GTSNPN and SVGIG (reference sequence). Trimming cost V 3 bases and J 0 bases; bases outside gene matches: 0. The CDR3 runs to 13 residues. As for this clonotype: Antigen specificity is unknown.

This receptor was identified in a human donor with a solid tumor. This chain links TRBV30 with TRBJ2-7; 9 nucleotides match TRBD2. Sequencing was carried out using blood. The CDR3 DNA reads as TGTGCCTGGAGACTAGCGGGCTCCTACGAGCAGTACTTC. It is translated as CAWRLAGSYEQYF.